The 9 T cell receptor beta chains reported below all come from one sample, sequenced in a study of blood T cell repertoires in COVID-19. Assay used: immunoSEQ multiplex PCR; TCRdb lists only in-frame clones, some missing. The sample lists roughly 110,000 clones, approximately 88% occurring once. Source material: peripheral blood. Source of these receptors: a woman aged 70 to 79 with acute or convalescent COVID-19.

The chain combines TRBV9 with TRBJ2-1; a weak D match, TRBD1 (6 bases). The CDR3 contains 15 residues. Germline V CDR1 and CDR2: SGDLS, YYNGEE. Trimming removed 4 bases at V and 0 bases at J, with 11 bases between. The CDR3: CASSRQASSYNEQFF. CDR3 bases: TGTGCCAGCAGCCGACAGGCTAGCTCCTACAATGAGCAGTTCTTC. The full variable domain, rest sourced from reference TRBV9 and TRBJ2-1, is DSGVTQTPKHLITATGQRVTLRCSPRSGDLSVYWYQQSLDQGLQFLIQYYNGEERAKGNILERFSAQQFPDLHSELNLSSLELGDSALYFCASSRQASSYNEQFFGPGTRLTVL.

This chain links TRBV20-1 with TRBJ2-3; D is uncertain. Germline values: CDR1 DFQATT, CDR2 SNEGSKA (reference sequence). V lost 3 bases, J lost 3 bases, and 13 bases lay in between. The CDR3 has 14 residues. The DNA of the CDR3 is TGCAGTGCTAGTATCCCAGGTCTAACAGATACGCAGTATTTT. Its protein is CSASIPGLTDTQYF.

CDR3 amino acids: CASSFGTGANYGYTF. CDR3 bases: TGCGCCAGCAGCTTCGGGACAGGAGCTAACTATGGCTACACCTTC. This chain connects TRBV5-1 to TRBJ1-2; TRBD1 aligns across 8 bases. The germline V gene encodes CDR1 SGHRS and CDR2 YFSETQ. The CDR3 covers 15 residues. V lost 2 bases, J lost 0 bases, and 3 bases stayed unmatched.

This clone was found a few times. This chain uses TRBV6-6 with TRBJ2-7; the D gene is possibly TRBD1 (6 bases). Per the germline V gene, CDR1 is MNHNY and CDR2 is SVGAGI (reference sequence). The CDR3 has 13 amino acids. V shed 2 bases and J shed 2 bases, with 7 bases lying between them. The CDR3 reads CASSYGGPYEQYF. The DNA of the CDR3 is TGTGCCAGCAGTTACGGGGGCCCCTACGAGCAGTACTTC.

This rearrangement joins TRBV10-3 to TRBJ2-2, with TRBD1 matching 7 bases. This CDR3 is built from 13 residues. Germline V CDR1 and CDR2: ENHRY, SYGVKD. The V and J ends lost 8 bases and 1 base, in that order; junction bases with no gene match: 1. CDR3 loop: CAIRTGNTGELFF. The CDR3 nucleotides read TGTGCCATCCGGACAGGGAACACCGGGGAGCTGTTTTTT.

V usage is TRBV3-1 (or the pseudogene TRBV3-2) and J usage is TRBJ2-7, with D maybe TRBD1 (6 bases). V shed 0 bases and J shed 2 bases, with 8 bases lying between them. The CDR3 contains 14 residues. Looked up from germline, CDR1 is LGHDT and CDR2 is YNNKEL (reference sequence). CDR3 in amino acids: CASSQDGQPYEQYF. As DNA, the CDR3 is TGTGCCAGCAGCCAAGATGGACAGCCCTACGAGCAGTACTTC.

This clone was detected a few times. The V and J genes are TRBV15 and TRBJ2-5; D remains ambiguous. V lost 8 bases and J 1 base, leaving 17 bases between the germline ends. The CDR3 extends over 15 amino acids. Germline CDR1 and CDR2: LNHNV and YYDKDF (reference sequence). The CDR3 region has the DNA TGTGCCACCTCGCCGTCTCGGAGAGGCCAAGAGACCCAGTACTTC. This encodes CATSPSRRGQETQYF. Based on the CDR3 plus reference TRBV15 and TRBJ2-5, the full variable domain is DAMVIQNPRYQVTQFGKPVTLSCSQTLNHNVMYWYQQKSSQAPKLLFHYYDKDFNNEADTPDNFQSRRPNTSFCFLDIRSPGLGDTAMYLCATSPSRRGQETQYFGPGTRLLVL.

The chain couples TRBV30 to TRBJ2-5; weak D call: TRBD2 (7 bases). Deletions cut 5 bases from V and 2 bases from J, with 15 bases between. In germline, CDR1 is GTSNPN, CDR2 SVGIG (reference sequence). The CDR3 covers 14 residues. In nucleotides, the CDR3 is TGTGCCTGGGGGAGGGGTAGGGGGCAAGAGACCCAGTACTTC. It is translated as CAWGRGRGQETQYF.

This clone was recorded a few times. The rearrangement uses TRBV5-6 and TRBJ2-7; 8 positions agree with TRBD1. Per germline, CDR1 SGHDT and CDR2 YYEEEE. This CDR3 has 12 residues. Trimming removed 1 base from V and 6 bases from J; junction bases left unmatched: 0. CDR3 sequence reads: CASSLTGGEQYF. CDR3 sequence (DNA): TGTGCCAGCAGCTTGACAGGGGGCGAGCAGTACTTC.